One sample yielded the 12 T cell receptor beta chains listed below, sequenced in a study of post-analysis software for immune sequencing data. Study-wide findings and caveats: Patients had higher frequencies than controls of roughly five TRBV segments, including TRBV5-6, TRBV5-1 and TRBV20-1.

No antigen has been identified for these receptors. Incorporated into the TCR beta cDNA libraries were unique molecular identifiers, which served to reduce PCR and sequencing biases. TCRdb passed the PCR reads through MiXCR, listing each CDR3 protein once. The table lists roughly 600,000 distinct CDR3 sequences, roughly 46% of them singletons, with under 2% in the top ten. What was sequenced was blood. The receptors here all came from a girl aged 5 to 17 with multiple sclerosis.

The gene calls are TRBV5-6 and TRBJ2-5, with D hard to call. The CDR3 length is 15 residues. CDR1 SGHDT and CDR2 YYEEEE come from the germline V gene. V was cut by 3 bases and J by 4 bases, with 16 bases left in between. The CDR3 region is CASSSYGRTGETQYF. The CDR3 DNA is TGTGCCAGCAGCTCATACGGCCGTACGGGAGAGACCCAGTACTTC.

This sequence joins TRBV12-5 and TRBJ2-7; the match to TRBD2 covers 10 bases. The J segment lost 2 bases and the V segment lost 3 bases, leaving 4 bases of the junction unmatched. Germline V gene data show CDR1 as LGHNT and CDR2 as FRNRAP. This CDR3 contains 15 residues. For the CDR3, the DNA is TGTGCTAGTGGTTTAAAAACTAGCGGGGCCTACGAGCAGTACTTC. Amino acid sequence: CASGLKTSGAYEQYF.

CDR3 region: CSALAGGLQFF. CDR3 nucleotides: TGCAGTGCTCTAGCGGGAGGGCTTCAGTTCTTC. The chain joins TRBV20-1 to TRBJ2-1, with 12 positions matching TRBD2. The V segment lost 5 bases and the J segment 13 bases; nucleotides outside the gene matches: 3. The CDR3 extends over 11 amino acids. The germline V gene has CDR1 DFQATT and CDR2 SNEGSKA (reference sequence).

This clonotype was counted a few times. The chain uses TRBV10-3 and TRBJ2-7; 11 bases agree with TRBD2. Gene TRBJ2-5 matches the end of the DNA better, so the J call may be wrong. Germline V gives CDR1 ENHRY, CDR2 SYGVKD. The CDR3 sequence is 13 residues long. CDR3 amino acids: CAISGGALGTQYF. The CDR3, as DNA: TGTGCCATTAGCGGGGGGGCTCTGGGGACCCAGTACTTC.

V gene TRBV13 combines with J gene TRBJ1-1, with D perhaps matching TRBD1 (6 bases). The CDR3 is 15 amino acids. CDR1 and CDR2 from the germline V gene are PRHDT and FYEKMQ (reference sequence). V was trimmed by 5 bases and J by 2 bases, leaving 15 bases between them. The CDR3 region is CASSPNRAGNTEAFF. The DNA for the CDR3 is TGTGCCAGCAGCCCCAACAGGGCTGGTAACACTGAAGCTTTCTTT.

The chain is built from TRBV2 and TRBJ1-5, with 9 bases that match TRBD1. Trimming removed 9 bases from V and 3 bases from J; junction bases left unmatched: 3. CDR1 SNHLY and CDR2 FYNNEI come from the germline V gene. The CDR3 length is 13 residues. The CDR3 coding sequence is TGTGCCAGAGGGACAGGGATCAATCAGCCCCAGCATTTT. It yields the protein CARGTGINQPQHF.

The chain couples TRBV5-1 to TRBJ2-5; D possibly corresponds to TRBD1 (5 bases). CDR3 length: 16 residues. V gave up 6 bases and J gave up 3 bases, with 21 bases separating them. Germline V gene sequence: CDR1 SGHRS, CDR2 YFSETQ. CDR3 in amino acids: CASTLPQDFEEETQYF. The CDR3 bases are TGCGCCAGCACCTTACCACAGGATTTCGAGGAAGAGACCCAGTACTTC. The entire variable domain, with the rest obtained from reference TRBV5-1 and TRBJ2-5, is as follows: KAGVTQTPRYLIKTRGQQVTLSCSPISGHRSVSWYQQTPGQGLQFLFEYFSETQRNKGNFPGRFSGRQFSNSRSEMNVSTLELGDSALYLCASTLPQDFEEETQYFGPGTRLLVL.

The table lists this clonotype with a few counts. The J gene is TRBJ2-7, the V gene TRBV29-1; 12 bases map to TRBD2. Per the germline V gene, CDR1 is SQVTM and CDR2 is ANQGSEA. The CDR3 is 15 amino acids. V lost 0 bases, J lost 3 bases, and 3 bases stayed unmatched. CDR3 residues: CSVEDRGLAGYEQYF. DNA for the CDR3: TGCAGCGTTGAAGATCGGGGACTAGCGGGCTACGAGCAGTACTTC.

The CDR3 is CASSFDRGAEAFF. The CDR3 DNA sequence: TGTGCCAGCAGTTTCGACAGGGGAGCTGAAGCTTTCTTT. This chain joins TRBV12-3 or TRBV12-4 and TRBJ1-1, with 8 positions matching TRBD1. V was clipped by 3 bases and J by 6 bases; unmatched bases: 3. This CDR3 has 13 amino acids.

This clonotype has a handful of counts. This chain connects TRBV5-1 to TRBJ2-5, with TRBD1 as a possible D gene (5 bases). Trimming stripped 5 bases from V and 2 bases from J, with 13 bases between. CDR1 is SGHRS, CDR2 YFSETQ, per germline. CDR3 length equals 14 residues. The CDR3 DNA follows: TGCGCCAGCAGTCTAGGAAAGGGGCAAGAGACCCAGTACTTC. This translates into CASSLGKGQETQYF.

The chain uses TRBV6-1 and TRBJ2-7, with 9 bases matching TRBD1. Germline V gene lookup returns CDR1 MNHNS and CDR2 SASEGT. The CDR3 has 15 residues. V dropped 7 bases and J dropped 1; count of bases not matched to a gene: 8. The CDR3, as DNA: TGTGCCAGCAAAAAACCGGGACAGGGATCCTACGAGCAGTACTTC. Its protein product is CASKKPGQGSYEQYF.

This chain joins TRBV7-8 and TRBJ2-3, with TRBD1 matching 7 bases. This CDR3 is 16 amino acids long. The germline gives CDR1 SGHVS, CDR2 FQNEAQ. The ends lost 1 base at V and 4 bases at J; junction bases unmatched: 8. The CDR3 DNA sequence: TGTGCCAGCAGCTTAGGTGGCAGGGGGACCGCAGATACGCAGTATTTT. Translated, it gives CASSLGGRGTADTQYF.